A single sample is the source of the 5 T cell receptor beta chains below, sequenced in a study of T-cell reconstitution after alpha-beta-depleted transplantation in children. Unique molecular identifiers were used to barcode this TCRbeta library. MiXCR, run by TCRdb on the PCR reads, gives a single entry per CDR3 protein. Counted here are approximately 200,000 distinct CDR3 sequences, 6.3% occurring once; the ten biggest clones make up around 4.4%. Specimen: PBMCs, collected before TCRalphabeta/CD19-depleted stem cell transplant. These receptors all stem from a girl in the first two years of life with combined immunodeficiency, due to receive a stem cell transplant.

This clonotype has a count of ten or more. The gene calls are TRBV9 and TRBJ1-1, with TRBD1 as a possible D gene (6 bases). Germline loops: CDR1 SGDLS, CDR2 YYNGEE. V was cut by 3 bases and J by 5 bases, with 17 bases left in between. The CDR3 extends over 15 amino acids. The CDR3 region is CASSADQGRNTEAFF. The CDR3 coding sequence is TGTGCCAGCAGCGCCGACCAGGGGAGGAATACTGAAGCTTTCTTT. Variable domain in full (rest from reference TRBV9 and TRBJ1-1): DSGVTQTPKHLITATGQRVTLRCSPRSGDLSVYWYQQSLDQGLQFLIQYYNGEERAKGNILERFSAQQFPDLHSELNLSSLELGDSALYFCASSADQGRNTEAFFGQGTRLTVV.

This clonotype was found many times. This chain connects TRBV20-1 to TRBJ2-3; 7 bases map to TRBD1. The V segment lost 0 bases and the J segment 8 bases; nucleotides outside the gene matches: 5. This CDR3 spans 13 amino acids. Germline lookup yields CDR1 DFQATT and CDR2 SNEGSKA (reference sequence). CDR3 protein: CSARDRRDSTQYF. For the CDR3, the DNA is TGCAGTGCTAGAGATAGAAGGGACAGTACGCAGTATTTT.

There are a few counts of this clonotype. For the CDR3, the DNA is TGTGCCAGCCGTGGATTTGGCTACACCTTC. Translation: CASRGFGYTF. This sequence joins TRBV12-3 or TRBV12-4 and TRBJ1-2; D uncertain. V lost 8 bases to trimming and J lost 7 bases, with 8 bases between them. This CDR3 region has 10 residues.

The V and J genes are TRBV20-1 and TRBJ2-1; TRBD2 might be the D (6 bases). This CDR3 region has 15 residues. V was trimmed by 5 bases and J by 2 bases, leaving 16 bases between them. CDR1 is DFQATT and CDR2 is SNEGSKA in the germline V gene (reference sequence). The CDR3 loop reads CSALETSSAYNEQFF. CDR3 DNA: TGCAGTGCTCTCGAGACTAGTTCGGCCTACAATGAGCAGTTCTTC.

Ten or more counts support this clonotype. This CDR3 reads CATSDFTMKTQYF. CDR3 DNA: TGTGCCACCAGTGATTTTACGATGAAGACCCAGTACTTC. J is TRBJ2-5 and V is TRBV24-1; D unresolved. Germline-derived CDR1 and CDR2 are KGHDR and SFDVKD. Trimming took off 1 base at V and 6 bases at J, with 8 bases between the two ends. This CDR3 contains 13 residues.